This TCR beta chain was captured in a study of graft-versus-host responses after intestinal transplantation (dated by TCRdb to about 2021). Broadly, across the study: The transplants that recipients received were multivisceral, liver-intestinal, or isolated intestinal. Instead of going to the commercial service, samples from a few later patients were sequenced in-house on an Illumina MiSeq and processed with MiXCR. A cohort of some 24 intestinal transplant recipients, including one retransplant, was enrolled, and a few patients lacking pretransplant specimens were excluded. Graft-versus-host and host-versus-graft alloreactive T cell clones were tracked in the graft, circulation and bone marrow after intestinal transplantation using bulk TCR-beta CDR3 sequencing. All recipients received anti-thymocyte globulin induction followed by maintenance tacrolimus and steroids for approximately 3 years. A peak of at least 4% donor T cells among recipient peripheral blood mononuclear cells was the definition used for donor T cell macrochimerism. Alloreactive clones were identified by sequencing pre-transplant mixed lymphocyte reaction products and comparing these products with unstimulated pre-transplant donor and recipient T cells.

Inclusive of the bounding cysteine and phenylalanine, the CDR3 is 16 residues long. Only the CDR3 portion is preserved as DNA: 48 bases, with reading frame beginning at the first base. Based on the germline V gene, the CDR1 and CDR2 sequences are MGHDK and SYGVNS. V is pared back by 7 bases and J by 2 bases, with 18 bases lying between the germline termini. Note on this clone: Its recognized antigen is unknown. Per-base quality was not reported, and no clone a single base away is much larger than it.

The time point label, as the study defines it: cells obtained before transplantation from donor or recipient. CD3+CD4+ and CD3+CD8+ populations were FACS-sorted from unstimulated pre-transplant donor and recipient cells taken from spleen or lymph nodes. The method behind the library was the immunoSEQ multiplex PCR assay. In most patients, genomic DNA was isolated using the Qiagen DNeasy Blood and Tissue Kit and sent frozen to Adaptive Biotechnologies for TCR sequencing. Adaptive Biotechnologies carried out high-throughput TCR-beta CDR3 sequencing of genomic DNA for most patients. The source study handled its data this way. Adaptive's ImmunoSEQ software supplied the TCR sequencing data for around 19 patients, while MiXCR and VDJtools were used to process three other patients. To correct CD4 versus CD8 sorting errors, sequences present in both subsets at a frequency ratio below 5:1 were removed. CDR3 nucleotide sequences shared between donor and recipient were removed because the origin of such sequences could not be assigned. To be classed as alloreactive, a clone needed at least 2-fold expansion over unstimulated cells and a minimum CFSE-low frequency of 0.002% (template counts) or 0.001% (read counts). Clones detected in sequenced pre-transplant spleen, lymph node, or MLR CFSE-low populations of the donor or recipient were defined as mappable. The cumulative frequency of alloreactive clones was calculated as a percentage of all sequences, weighted by copy number. What TCRdb holds here is the immuneACCESS table cut down to in-frame rearrangements. Part of the clones is not present; checked against another copy, under half of the missing clones reflect an unresolved V gene, and the others are unexplained. V, J and clone size were drawn from that table, and D and trimming were deduced from the DNA. This sample is represented by some 90,000 clones; just under 95% of them were singletons. The ten largest clones add up to roughly 0.3% of the sample.

General conclusions and limits of the study: Peak levels of circulating GvH clones were associated with declines in HvG clones early after transplant. The conclusions were limited by the relatively low number and heterogeneity of the intestinal transplant patients. GvH clones turned up in recipient bone marrow, with some appearing earlier in ileal mucosa or blood, a pattern consistent with an intestinal mucosal origin. High GvH to HvG T cell clonal ratios were observed in the allografts of patients with donor T cell macrochimerism.

Here the sequenced sample was unstimulated CD4+ T cells sorted from spleen or lymph node cells, taken before intestinal transplant. This clonotype was obtained from a human donor who received an intestinal transplant. The rearranged segments are TRBV25-1 and TRBJ2-1, and possibly TRBD2, on 5 matching bases. The DNA is TGTGCCAGCACCTCCAATGGGGAGCGGACCTACAATGAGCAGTTCTTC. Translated, it reads CASTSNGERTYNEQFF.